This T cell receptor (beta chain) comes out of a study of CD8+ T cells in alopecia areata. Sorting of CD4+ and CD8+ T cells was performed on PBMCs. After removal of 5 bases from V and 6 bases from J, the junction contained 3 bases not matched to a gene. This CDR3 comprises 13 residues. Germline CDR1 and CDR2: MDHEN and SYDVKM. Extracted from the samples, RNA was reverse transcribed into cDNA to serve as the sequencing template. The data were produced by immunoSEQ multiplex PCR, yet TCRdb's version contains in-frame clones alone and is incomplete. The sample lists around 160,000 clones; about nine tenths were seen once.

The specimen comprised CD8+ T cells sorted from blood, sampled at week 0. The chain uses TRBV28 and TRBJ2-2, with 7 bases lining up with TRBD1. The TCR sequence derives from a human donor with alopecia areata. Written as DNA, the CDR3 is TGTGCCAGCAGTCGACAGGGTTCCGGGGAGCTGTTTTTT. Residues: CASSRQGSGELFF.